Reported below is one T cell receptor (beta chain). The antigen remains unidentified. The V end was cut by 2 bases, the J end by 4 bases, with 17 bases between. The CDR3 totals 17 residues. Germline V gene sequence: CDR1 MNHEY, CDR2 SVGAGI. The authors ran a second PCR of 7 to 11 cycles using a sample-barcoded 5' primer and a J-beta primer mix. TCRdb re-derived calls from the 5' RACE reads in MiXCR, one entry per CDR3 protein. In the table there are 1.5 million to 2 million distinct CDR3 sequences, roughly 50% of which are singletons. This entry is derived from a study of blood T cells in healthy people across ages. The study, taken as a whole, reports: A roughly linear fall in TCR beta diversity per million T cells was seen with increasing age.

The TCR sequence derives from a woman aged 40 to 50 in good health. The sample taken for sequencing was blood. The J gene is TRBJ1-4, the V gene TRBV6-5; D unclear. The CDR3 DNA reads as TGTGCCAGCAGTTACCACGTCGTCGGAGGGATTAATGAAAAACTGTTTTTT. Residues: CASSYHVVGGINEKLFF.